This TCR beta chain was documented in a study of tumor-infiltrating lymphocytes in primary liver carcinoma. Whole-study context: Patients were both men and women, whose ages ran from 30 to 69 years. Staging placed the tumors at T1-T3 N0M0, and they measured about 4 to 10 cm across.

The study co-extracted DNA and RNA from approximately 20-30 mg of unsorted bulk tissue. Resecting the tumor surgically was how the patients' primary liver carcinoma was treated. This clonotype showed up many times. A primer matching the constant region was used to make TCR beta cDNA from 500 to 650 ng of total RNA. Modified slightly, ARM-PCR produced TCR beta libraries over three nested multiplex PCR rounds. TCRdb reprocessed the multiplex PCR reads via MiXCR and lists one record per CDR3 protein. The table has roughly 120,000 distinct CDR3 sequences, less than 75% seen once. Sequencing used tumor-adjacent normal liver tissue. This TCR derives from a woman in her sixties with primary liver carcinoma and hepatitis B virus infection.

CDR3 region: CASSLGTSGRPSYNEQFF. Written as DNA, the CDR3 is TGTGCCAGCAGTTTAGGGACTAGCGGGAGGCCGTCCTACAATGAGCAGTTCTTC. This sequence joins TRBV12-3 or TRBV12-4 and TRBJ2-1, with TRBD2 matching 14 bases. V dropped 1 base and J dropped 1; count of bases not matched to a gene: 3. This CDR3 has 18 amino acids.